These 30 T cell receptor beta chains originate from one sample sequenced in a study of T cell responses to AZD1222 COVID-19 vaccine. The repertoire was sequenced with immunoSEQ multiplex PCR; TCRdb's copy has only in-frame clones and lacks some. Of 150,000 to 200,000 clones listed, around 95% are singletons. Source: peripheral blood, taken on day 0 of AZD1222 vaccination. Every receptor here comes from an adult in good health.

The genes are TRBV19 and TRBJ1-3; tentatively, D is TRBD1 (6 bases). CDR1 is LNHDA, CDR2 SQIVND, per germline (reference sequence). Between the trimmed V and J ends, which lost 6 bases and 4 bases, there was a span of 19 bases. The CDR3 totals 16 residues. The CDR3 DNA sequence: TGTGCCAGTAGGCTGCAGGGGACGATTGAGGGAAACACCATATATTTT. Amino acid sequence: CASRLQGTIEGNTIYF.

This rearrangement joins TRBV5-4 to TRBJ2-2; D is possibly TRBD2 (5 bases). CDR3 length: 14 residues. Between the trimmed V and J ends, which lost 3 bases and 4 bases, there was a span of 10 bases. Germline V gives CDR1 SGHNT, CDR2 YYREEE (reference sequence). The DNA for the CDR3 is TGTGCCAGCAGCTCGGACTGGCCCACCGGGGAGCTGTTTTTT. It specifies CASSSDWPTGELFF.

CDR3 loop: CASSLERRPSSYNEQFF. The CDR3 DNA reads TGTGCCAGCAGCTTAGAGAGACGGCCGAGCTCCTACAATGAGCAGTTCTTC. This chain links TRBV11-2 with TRBJ2-1; D is undetermined. V lost 0 bases, J lost 0 bases, and 12 bases lay in between. The CDR3 covers 17 residues. Germline V gives CDR1 SGHAT, CDR2 FQNNGV.

The chain employs TRBV30 and TRBJ1-1, with D possibly matching TRBD1 (6 bases). V was pared by 5 bases and J by 2 bases, with 9 bases between. This CDR3 comprises 12 residues. CDR1 and CDR2 from the germline V gene are GTSNPN and SVGIG (reference sequence). The CDR3 bases are TGTGCCTGGGGACAGCCCAACACTGAAGCTTTCTTT. Protein sequence: CAWGQPNTEAFF. The full variable domain, rest sourced from reference TRBV30 and TRBJ1-1, is SQTIHQWPATLVQPVGSPLSLECTVEGTSNPNLYWYRQAAGRGLQLLFYSVGIGQISSEVPQNLSASRPQDRQFILSSKKLLLSDSGFYLCAWGQPNTEAFFGQGTRLTVV.

This clone has a single count. V gene TRBV6-5 combines with J gene TRBJ2-5, with unresolved D. This CDR3 contains 14 residues. The germline gives CDR1 MNHEY, CDR2 SVGAGI. V lost 2 bases, J lost 5 bases, and 12 bases lay in between. The CDR3 spells CASSYRLGWETQYF. DNA for the CDR3: TGTGCCAGCAGTTACCGCTTGGGGTGGGAGACCCAGTACTTC.

The J gene is TRBJ1-5, the V gene TRBV25-1; no definite D call. The CDR3 spans 13 residues. Germline CDR1 reads MGHDK; CDR2 reads SYGVNS. Between the trimmed V and J ends, which lost 4 bases and 2 bases, there was a span of 6 bases. CDR3 in amino acids: CASSVTGNQPQHF. The CDR3 DNA is TGTGCCAGCAGTGTAACAGGCAATCAGCCCCAGCATTTT.

V usage is TRBV7-3 and J usage is TRBJ1-6, with D possibly TRBD1 on 6 matching bases. CDR1 is SGHTA and CDR2 is FQGTGA in the germline V gene. CDR3 length equals 14 residues. V lost 5 bases and J lost 6, with 11 bases in between. The CDR3 is CASSRGTSNSPLHF. For the CDR3, the DNA is TGTGCCAGCAGCCGAGGGACAAGTAATTCACCCCTCCACTTT.

CDR3 sequence reads: CASSSSSGKIYNEQFF. CDR3 coding DNA: TGTGCCAGCAGTTCCTCTAGCGGGAAAATCTACAATGAGCAGTTCTTC. The gene calls are TRBV28 and TRBJ2-1; 9 bases align to TRBD2. The germline V gene encodes CDR1 MDHEN and CDR2 SYDVKM. The CDR3 length is 16 residues. V shed 4 bases and J 3 bases; nucleotides not matched to a gene: 7.

The rearrangement uses TRBV3-1 (or the pseudogene TRBV3-2) and TRBJ1-6; maybe TRBD1 (6 bases). The CDR3 consists of 15 residues. The V gene lost 1 base and the J gene lost 9 bases, with 13 bases spanning the gap. Germline assignment: CDR1 LGHDT and CDR2 YNNKEL (reference sequence). DNA of the CDR3: TGTGCCAGCAGCCAAGGAACAGGGCTGAGTTCACCCCTCCACTTT. Translating gives CASSQGTGLSSPLHF.

The chain employs TRBV11-3 and TRBJ2-1; TRBD2 agrees at 7 bases. The trim removed 3 bases at V and 7 bases at J, leaving 9 bases unmatched. The CDR3 is 15 amino acids. CDR1 and CDR2 from the germline V gene are SGHNT and YENEEA. The CDR3 here is CASSLGGRRVNEQFF. The DNA of the CDR3 is TGTGCCAGCAGCTTGGGCGGGAGACGGGTTAATGAGCAGTTCTTC.

V is TRBV28 and J is TRBJ2-7, with TRBD1 identical over 7 bases. In germline, CDR1 is MDHEN, CDR2 SYDVKM. Unmatched junction bases numbered 4, after V lost 5 bases and J lost 0 bases. The CDR3 covers 14 residues. CDR3 protein: CASSAQGVSYEQYF. The CDR3 bases are TGTGCCAGCAGTGCCCAGGGGGTCTCCTACGAGCAGTACTTC. The variable domain in full, with the rest retrieved from reference TRBV28 and TRBJ2-7, is DVKVTQSSRYLVKRTGEKVFLECVQDMDHENMFWYRQDPGLGLRLIYFSYDVKMKEKGDIPEGYSVSREKKERFSLILESASTNQTSMYLCASSAQGVSYEQYFGPGTRLTVT.

Comments on this clone: The same CDR3 arises from other DNA sequences in this sample as well. The rearrangement joins TRBV19 to TRBJ2-3; D not resolved. The ends were cut back, 1 base at V and 5 bases at J, with 7 bases in the middle. CDR1 and CDR2 (germline): LNHDA, SQIVND (reference sequence). This CDR3 has 13 amino acids. The CDR3 is CASSIAERDTQYF. CDR3 DNA sequence: TGTGCCAGTAGTATAGCGGAGAGAGATACGCAGTATTTT.

J is TRBJ2-1 and V is TRBV5-1, with TRBD2 identical over 12 bases. CDR1 and CDR2 from the germline V gene are SGHRS and YFSETQ. The length of the CDR3 is 14 residues. With 8 bases clipped from V and 10 bases from J, the junction kept 10 bases outside the gene matches. CDR3 residues: CASHRLAGAEEQFF. For the CDR3, the DNA is TGCGCCAGTCACCGACTAGCGGGGGCGGAGGAGCAGTTCTTC.

The chain uses TRBV5-5 and TRBJ2-7; 9 bases agree with TRBD1. Per the germline V gene, CDR1 is SGHKS and CDR2 is YYEKEE (reference sequence). The junction had 5 bases not matched to a gene; V was cut back by 1 base and J by 3 bases. CDR3 length: 15 residues. The CDR3 DNA reads as TGTGCCAGCAGCTTGCTTGGGACAGGGCTCTACGAGCAGTACTTC. Translated, it gives CASSLLGTGLYEQYF.

The chain joins TRBV2 to TRBJ1-5; weak D call: TRBD1 (6 bases). This CDR3 is 15 amino acids long. Germline values: CDR1 SNHLY, CDR2 FYNNEI. V was clipped by 6 bases and J by 3 bases, with 15 bases between them. The CDR3: CASRAHRDTNQPQHF. The CDR3 DNA is TGTGCCAGCAGGGCCCATAGGGACACCAATCAGCCCCAGCATTTT.

The V gene is TRBV4-1, the J gene TRBJ1-4, with 10 bases matching TRBD1. With V trimmed by 0 bases and J by 7 bases, 8 bases remained unmatched. The CDR3 totals 17 residues. Germline values: CDR1 MGHRA, CDR2 YSYEKL. CDR3 sequence: CASSQDGTGVLSEKLFF. The CDR3 bases are TGCGCCAGCAGCCAAGATGGGACAGGGGTGTTAAGTGAAAAACTGTTTTTT.

The CDR3: CASMYRGEQFF. The CDR3 DNA reads as TGTGCCAGCATGTATAGAGGTGAGCAGTTCTTC. The chain carries TRBV2 and TRBJ2-1; no clear D. V lost 7 bases, J lost 9 bases, and 10 bases lay in between. The CDR3 loop spans 11 amino acids. In germline, CDR1 is SNHLY, CDR2 FYNNEI.

Only one count was recorded for this clone. The chain carries TRBV6-6 and TRBJ1-2; D is possibly TRBD1 (5 bases). This CDR3 contains 13 residues. The germline V gene has CDR1 MNHNY and CDR2 SVGAGI (reference sequence). V gave up 6 bases and J gave up 4 bases, with 12 bases separating them. The CDR3 DNA reads as TGTGCCAGCAGCAGCGGGGGTGCCTATGGCTACACCTTC. Its protein product is CASSSGGAYGYTF.

The chain joins TRBV5-8 to TRBJ1-2; D unclear. The V gene's germline CDR1 is SGHTS and CDR2 YDEGEE. The CDR3 loop spans 13 amino acids. Trimming left V 7 bases short and J 8 bases short, with 18 bases between. The CDR3 sequence is CASFLEEGKGYTF. CDR3 nucleotides: TGTGCCAGCTTCCTGGAGGAGGGAAAGGGCTACACCTTC.

The V call is TRBV28, the J call TRBJ1-5; a weak D match, TRBD1 (5 bases). V lost 6 bases to trimming and J lost 5 bases, with 14 bases between them. CDR1 and CDR2 (germline): MDHEN, SYDVKM. This CDR3 has 14 residues. Here the CDR3 reads CASSPGGFYQPQHF. CDR3 DNA sequence: TGTGCCAGCAGCCCGGGGGGGTTTTATCAGCCCCAGCATTTT.

The chain has TRBV27 and TRBJ1-1; D not resolved. V lost 10 bases and J lost 0, with 21 bases in between. CDR3 length: 16 residues. The germline V gene has CDR1 MNHEY and CDR2 SMNVEV (reference sequence). CDR3 bases: TGTGCCACCCGGAGGGCGGCCTATGGTGTGAACACTGAAGCTTTCTTT. This encodes CATRRAAYGVNTEAFF.

This chain uses TRBV24-1 with TRBJ2-1, with 11 bases matching TRBD2. The V and J ends lost 1 base and 8 bases, in that order; junction bases with no gene match: 6. The CDR3 has 16 amino acids. Germline V gene sequence: CDR1 KGHDR, CDR2 SFDVKD. CDR3 coding DNA: TGTGCCACCAGTGATTTCGGAACTAGCGGGAGTCATGAGCAGTTCTTC. Translation gives CATSDFGTSGSHEQFF.

The V gene is TRBV5-1, the J gene TRBJ2-1, with D unclear. CDR1 and CDR2 from the germline V gene are SGHRS and YFSETQ. V lost 0 bases, J lost 10 bases, and 5 bases lay in between. The CDR3 spans 11 residues. CDR3 region: CASSLEGEQFF. The CDR3 nucleotides read TGCGCCAGCAGCTTGGAGGGAGAGCAGTTCTTC.

The V gene is TRBV5-1, the J gene TRBJ1-1, with TRBD1 as a possible D gene (5 bases). The length of the CDR3 is 13 residues. Trimming removed 4 bases from V and 5 bases from J, with 12 bases in between. Germline CDR1 SGHRS, CDR2 YFSETQ. CDR3 in amino acids: CASSAGTTTEAFF. The CDR3 nucleotides read TGCGCCAGCAGCGCCGGGACGACGACTGAAGCTTTCTTT.

The chain joins TRBV5-4 to TRBJ1-1, with TRBD1 matching 10 bases. Germline CDR1 reads SGHNT; CDR2 reads YYREEE (reference sequence). V shed 7 bases and J 1 base; nucleotides not matched to a gene: 4. The CDR3 loop spans 14 amino acids. The CDR3 coding sequence is TGTGCCAGCCGGGGGACAGGGGAGAACACTGAAGCTTTCTTT. This encodes CASRGTGENTEAFF. The whole variable domain, remainder taken from reference TRBV5-4 and TRBJ1-1, is ETGVTQSPTHLIKTRGQQVTLRCSSQSGHNTVSWYQQALGQGPQFIFQYYREEENGRGNFPPRFSGLQFPNYSSELNVNALELDDSALYLCASRGTGENTEAFFGQGTRLTVV.

The chain has TRBV7-7 and TRBJ2-5; D perhaps matches TRBD1 (6 bases). This CDR3 has 14 residues. V was pared by 6 bases and J by 1 base, with 12 bases between. Germline V CDR1 and CDR2: SSHAT, FNYEAQ (reference sequence). CDR3 nucleotides: TGTGCCAGCAGGTCCGGGACAATCCAAGAGACCCAGTACTTC. Translation: CASRSGTIQETQYF. The full variable domain, in which reference TRBV7-7 and TRBJ2-5 provide the parts outside the CDR3, is GAGVSQSPRYKVTKRGQDVTLRCDPISSHATLYWYQQALGQGPEFLTYFNYEAQPDKSGLPSDRFSAERPEGSISTLTIQRTEQRDSAMYRCASRSGTIQETQYFGPGTRLLVL.

This chain links TRBV11-2 with TRBJ2-7; D ambiguous. Germline CDR1 SGHAT, CDR2 FQNNGV. The V gene lost 1 base and the J gene lost 2 bases, with 9 bases spanning the gap. The CDR3 has 14 amino acids. CDR3 protein: CASSLVGLPYEQYF. CDR3 DNA sequence: TGTGCCAGCAGCTTAGTAGGGTTACCCTACGAGCAGTACTTC.

This chain links TRBV27 with TRBJ2-7; D assignment may be TRBD1 or TRBD2 (5 bases each). V lost 6 bases and J 3 bases, leaving 12 bases between the germline ends. Germline-derived CDR1 and CDR2 are MNHEY and SMNVEV (reference sequence). This CDR3 region has 13 residues. In DNA form, the CDR3 reads TGTGCCAGCAGGAGGGGTAAATTCTACGAGCAGTACTTC. It encodes CASRRGKFYEQYF.

V and J are TRBV14 and TRBJ2-7, with 7 bases aligning to TRBD1. This CDR3 is 15 amino acids long. Germline values: CDR1 SGHDN, CDR2 FVKESK. With V trimmed by 5 bases and J by 1 base, 8 bases remained unmatched. The CDR3 loop is CASSRSGQRSYEQYF. The CDR3 DNA reads as TGTGCCAGCAGCAGATCGGGACAGAGGTCCTACGAGCAGTACTTC.

V gene TRBV4-1 combines with J gene TRBJ2-1, with 11 bases identical to TRBD2. CDR1 and CDR2 from the germline V gene are MGHRA and YSYEKL. The CDR3 contains 16 residues. The J segment lost 6 bases and the V segment lost 2 bases, leaving 6 bases of the junction unmatched. DNA for the CDR3: TGCGCCAGCAGCCAACCTACTAGCGGGAGCTCCAATGAGCAGTTCTTC. Amino acids: CASSQPTSGSSNEQFF.